This TCR beta chain stems from a study of blood T cells in healthy people across ages. On this clonotype: Its antigen is not identified.

Then a second PCR, running roughly 6 to 12 cycles, was carried out with a sample-barcoded 5' primer and a J-beta primer mix. TCRdb ran MiXCR on the 5' RACE reads and lists one entry per CDR3 protein. The data show around 500,000 distinct CDR3 sequences, around 27% seen once. Regarding the study as a whole: One million T cells yielded diversity estimates that were considered underestimates.

These data also formed part of another study, on T cells of mothers and their children.

The specimen was blood. This receptor was taken from a boy younger than 10 in good health.

In DNA form, the CDR3 reads TGTGCCACAATACTCGGGATGGGCGTCACTGAAGCTTTCTTT. The encoded protein is CATILGMGVTEAFF. The gene calls are TRBV2 and TRBJ1-1; no definite D call. The ends were cut back, 10 bases at V and 4 bases at J, with 19 bases in the middle. This CDR3 is 14 amino acids long. Germline CDR1 SNHLY, CDR2 FYNNEI. Based on the CDR3 plus reference TRBV2 and TRBJ1-1, the full variable domain is EPEVTQTPSHQVTQMGQEVILRCVPISNHLYFYWYRQILGQKVEFLVSFYNNEISEKSEIFDDQFSVERPDGSNFTLKIRSTKLEDSAMYFCATILGMGVTEAFFGQGTRLTVV.